A single sample is the source of the 17 T cell receptor beta chains below, sequenced in a study of shared clonotypes between healthy human individuals. Sequenced by immunoSEQ multiplex PCR; TCRdb stores in-frame clones only, minus some. This table has more than 2,000,000 clones, around 90% appearing once. Sequenced material: naive CD4+ T cells sorted from blood. Noted subset: CD45RA+ positively selected. The source is a man between 18 and 29 years old in good health.

The V and J genes are TRBV10-1 and TRBJ1-5; TRBD1 aligns across 9 bases. Per the germline V gene, CDR1 is WNHNN and CDR2 is SYGVQD (reference sequence). The V and J ends lost 4 bases and 7 bases, in that order; junction bases with no gene match: 14. CDR3 length equals 17 residues. The DNA of the CDR3 is TGCGCCAGCAGTGGAAGAGATAGGGACAGGGAAGACCAGCCCCAGCATTTT. Translated: CASSGRDRDREDQPQHF.

The V call is TRBV19, the J call TRBJ1-4; D remains ambiguous. The CDR3 sequence is 14 residues long. The germline V and J ends were trimmed by 10 bases and 3 bases, with 15 bases remaining between them. Germline-derived CDR1 and CDR2 are LNHDA and SQIVND (reference sequence). The CDR3 region is CATKLSGANEKLFF. DNA for the CDR3: TGTGCCACAAAGCTCTCTGGGGCTAATGAAAAACTGTTTTTT. Complete variable domain (other parts from reference TRBV19 and TRBJ1-4): DGGITQSPKYLFRKEGQNVTLSCEQNLNHDAMYWYRQDPGQGLRLIYYSQIVNDFQKGDIAEGYSVSREKKESFPLTVTSAQKNPTAFYLCATKLSGANEKLFFGSGTQLSVL.

Remarks on this clone: Other DNA sequences of this sample code for an identical CDR3. The chain combines TRBV28 with TRBJ2-6, with D maybe TRBD1 (6 bases). This CDR3 spans 15 amino acids. V was shortened by 5 bases and J by 0 bases, with 8 bases between the two germline ends. Per germline, CDR1 MDHEN and CDR2 SYDVKM. The CDR3 spells CASSTTGSGANVLTF. In nucleotides, the CDR3 is TGTGCCAGCAGTACGACAGGCTCTGGGGCCAACGTCCTGACTTTC.

The V and J genes are TRBV5-3 and TRBJ2-5; 9 bases line up with TRBD2. TRBV5-3 is flagged as an ORF with uncertain function. Unmatched junction bases numbered 7, after V lost 2 bases and J lost 5 bases. The CDR3 contains 15 residues. CDR3 in amino acids: CARSFCGGASETQYF. In nucleotides, the CDR3 is TGTGCCAGAAGCTTTTGCGGGGGGGCGTCGGAGACCCAGTACTTC.

The chain uses TRBV5-4 and TRBJ1-3; 7 bases agree with TRBD1. The CDR3 is 16 residues long. Germline V CDR1 and CDR2: SGHNT, YYREEE (reference sequence). Trimming took 0 bases from V and 1 from J; bases not matched to a gene: 4. The CDR3 is CASSLGQGLSGNTIYF. The CDR3 nucleotides are TGTGCCAGCAGCTTGGGACAGGGTCTATCTGGAAACACCATATATTTT.

The chain uses TRBV7-2 and TRBJ2-3; 10 bases fit TRBD2. J was trimmed by 4 bases and V by 6 bases; bases with no gene match: 13. The CDR3 totals 17 residues. Per germline, CDR1 SGHTA and CDR2 FQGNSA. DNA for the CDR3: TGTGCCAGCAGTCGACTCGGAGCGGGAGGGCCCCCAGATACGCAGTATTTT. Its translation: CASSRLGAGGPPDTQYF.

V and J are TRBV6-1 and TRBJ1-2; 11 positions match TRBD1. Germline V lookup: CDR1 MNHNS, CDR2 SASEGT. CDR3 length equals 17 residues. V dropped 8 bases and J dropped 6; count of bases not matched to a gene: 17. CDR3 DNA sequence: TGTGCCAGCGGTAAAGGGACAGGGGGACCCTCCGCGCATGGCTACACCTTC. This sequence encodes CASGKGTGGPSAHGYTF.

The chain uses TRBV5-1 and TRBJ2-3; a possible D gene is TRBD2 (6 bases). The V and J ends lost 4 bases and 1 base respectively, with 13 bases between them. The CDR3 sequence is 15 residues long. CDR1 SGHRS and CDR2 YFSETQ come from the germline V gene. The CDR3 DNA reads TGCGCCAGCAGCGCCCTGCCGGGGGGCACAGATACGCAGTATTTT. Its protein product is CASSALPGGTDTQYF.

The rearrangement links TRBV4-1 to TRBJ2-5; D uncertain. The ends were cut back, 0 bases at V and 4 bases at J, with 18 bases in the middle. Germline V lookup: CDR1 MGHRA, CDR2 YSYEKL. The length of the CDR3 is 17 residues. This CDR3 reads CASSQDRTAGGLETQYF. The CDR3 region has the DNA TGCGCCAGCAGCCAAGATCGAACGGCAGGCGGCCTAGAGACCCAGTACTTC.

This chain joins TRBV6-1 and TRBJ2-5; the D is unclear. Germline V gene data show CDR1 as MNHNS and CDR2 as SASEGT. CDR3 size: 15 residues. V gave up 2 bases and J gave up 1 base, with 11 bases separating them. CDR3 sequence (DNA): TGTGCCAGCAGTGAAATGCCAGGTCCCCAAGAGACCCAGTACTTC. This encodes CASSEMPGPQETQYF.

V usage is TRBV6-5 and J usage is TRBJ2-1, with D uncertain. Trimming removed 6 bases from V and 12 bases from J, with 12 bases in between. CDR3 length equals 11 residues. Germline CDR1 and CDR2: MNHEY and SVGAGI. The CDR3 reads CASRTPGRQFF. The CDR3 nucleotides read TGTGCCAGCAGAACCCCGGGTCGGCAGTTCTTC.

The V gene is TRBV6-5, the J gene TRBJ2-2, with 12 positions matching TRBD1. Germline V gene lookup returns CDR1 MNHEY and CDR2 SVGAGI. The CDR3 sequence is 16 residues long. J gave up 4 bases and V 4 bases, and 4 bases lay outside the gene matches. This chain's CDR3 is CASSWDRGRVTGELFF. The CDR3, as DNA: TGTGCCAGCAGTTGGGACAGGGGGCGGGTCACCGGGGAGCTGTTTTTT.

This sequence joins TRBV10-2 and TRBJ1-1; weak D call: TRBD1 (6 bases). The germline CDR1 and CDR2 sequences are WSHSY and SAAADI. Trimming took 2 bases from V and 5 from J, leaving 12 bases between them. The CDR3 is 14 residues long. The CDR3 DNA reads as TGCGCCAGCAGTGAGGATGGGGGGCGGACTGAAGCTTTCTTT. It encodes CASSEDGGRTEAFF.

J is TRBJ2-7 and V is TRBV6-4, with no clear D. This CDR3 spans 16 amino acids. Per germline, CDR1 MRHNA and CDR2 SNTAGT. The ends were cut back, 0 bases at V and 5 bases at J, with 17 bases in the middle. As DNA, the CDR3 is TGTGCCAGCAGTGACTCTGGGGAACTGGTCGGCGACGAGCAGTACTTC. Residues: CASSDSGELVGDEQYF.

This clone was seen once. At one boundary the junction diverges from the germline segment, which might be a read error. This rearrangement joins TRBV20-1 to TRBJ1-5; D is undetermined. CDR1 is DFQATT and CDR2 is SNEGSKA in the germline V gene (reference sequence). This CDR3 contains 11 residues. CDR3 DNA: TGCAGTGCTACTTCCGCTCAGCTCCAGCATTTT. Translation gives CSATSAQLQHF.

This clone appeared once. Other DNA sequences in this specimen translate into the identical CDR3. The chain carries TRBV2 and TRBJ2-3; D gene unclear. V lost 4 bases and J 0 bases, leaving 2 bases between the germline ends. This CDR3 has 12 amino acids. Germline CDR1 SNHLY, CDR2 FYNNEI. The CDR3 DNA is TGTGCCAGCAGTGGTAGCACAGATACGCAGTATTTT. This sequence encodes CASSGSTDTQYF.

The J gene is TRBJ2-7, the V gene TRBV4-1; D is perhaps TRBD2 (5 bases). V lost 0 bases, J lost 2 bases, and 8 bases lay in between. The CDR3 loop spans 14 amino acids. The germline CDR1 and CDR2 sequences are MGHRA and YSYEKL. CDR3 region: CASSQDPRAYEQYF. The DNA of the CDR3 is TGCGCCAGCAGCCAAGATCCGAGGGCCTACGAGCAGTACTTC.